This record looks at one TCR beta chain sequence and its context. The V gene end was trimmed by 6 bases and the J gene end by 8 bases; junction bases not matched to a gene: 9. Germline assignment: CDR1 MDHEN and CDR2 SYDVKM. This CDR3 spans 15 amino acids. The data derive from a study of cytomegalovirus exposure and HLA in healthy donors. The PCR made use of 60 Vbeta and 13 Jbeta primers. The assay was immunoSEQ multiplex PCR, and TCRdb's table has in-frame clones only and misses some. With 150,000 to 200,000 clones in the sample, the ten largest clones hold approximately 2.3%. Sequenced: PBMCs. This TCR came from a young man in good health and CMV-seronegative. The chain carries TRBV28 and TRBJ2-4; 11 nucleotides line up with TRBD2. The chain's CDR3 is CASRGSGRASDIQYF. The CDR3 region has the DNA TGTGCCAGCAGGGGTAGCGGGAGGGCCAGCGACATTCAGTACTTC.